Here is one T cell receptor (beta chain) with its context. This clone's antigen is unknown. Qualities for individual bases were not recorded, and no much larger clone is one base off. The same CDR3 also results from other DNA sequences found in this sample. This entry belongs to a study of T cell responses to AZD1222 COVID-19 vaccine listed by TCRdb under 2021. Background on the whole study: A total of 230 to 250 trial participants underwent TCR sequencing, of whom nearly 210 received two doses of AZD1222 and roughly 25 received two doses of the MenACWY control vaccine. Trial participants were enrolled by age into subgroups of 18-55, 56-69 and 70-plus years, and around 140, 26 and 57 TCR-sequenced participants, respectively, were included in these subgroups.

The CDR3 regions of human TCRbeta chains were analyzed by immunosequencing. Per the authors' processing: Repertoire TCRs were checked for matches against a reference library of SARS-CoV-2-specific TCRs that had been generated using the MIRA antigen-specificity platform. Breadth was defined as the fraction of unique TCRs that were SARS-CoV-2-associated, and depth was defined as the fraction of total T cells that were SARS-CoV-2-associated. Each spike-specific TCR was assigned to its reactive spike region and to a CD4 or CD8 class using the MIRA data. Log10-transformed breadth and depth values were compared by one-way ANOVA with Sidak's multiple comparisons tests. The table comes from immuneACCESS by way of TCRdb, which keeps in-frame sequences with V and J called. Part of the clones is missing from these tables; in studies checked, under half for an unresolved V gene and the rest for unknown reasons. V and J calls and clone size are given by that table; D and trimming were obtained from the DNA. The sample contains about 150,000 clones, about nine tenths of them found a single time. About 7% of the sample goes to the ten largest clones.

The CDR3 starts with the cysteine, ends with the phenylalanine, and has 15 residues. Kept here is only the CDR3 DNA, which spans 45 bases and is read in frame from base 1. Compared with germline, V lacks 2 bases and J lacks 0 bases; bases without a gene match: 2. According to the germline V gene (reference sequence), CDR1 reads MNHEY and CDR2 reads SMNVEV. On the study overall, not on this receptor specifically: Because no day 14 peak-response samples were available, the repertoires could be characterized only after the peak T cell response. The 56-69-year group was small, and its depth increase did not reach significance, likely because of low power. The vaccine-associated CD4 TCRs covered the entire spike protein, and the dominant responses fell in regions 160-218 and 743-854. Epitopes outside the regions mutated in the B.1.351 and B.1.1.7 variants were reportedly recognized by nearly half of the unique spike-specific TCRs. Most participants were white British and females outnumbered males, and the authors suggested that clonal diversity may have been underestimated. Only a handful of AZD1222 recipients were SARS-CoV-2 seropositive at baseline, limiting conclusions about previously exposed vaccinees. After two AZD1222 doses, both the breadth and the depth of spike-specific TCRs were significantly higher than at day 0 and than in MenACWY recipients.

Per the publication, the time point label means: sample from adult after SARS-CoV-2 infection, after symptom onset. Two convalescent COVID-19 patients, sampled after symptom onset from adults with prior SARS-CoV-2 infection, were also TCR-sequenced for comparison. The rearrangement combines TRBV27 with TRBJ2-3, with 7 middle bases fitting TRBD2. The source is an adult who had recovered from COVID-19. The material sequenced was peripheral blood, taken after recovery from COVID-19. The sequence in DNA is TGTGCCAGCAGTTTACGTAGCGGGAGCACAGATACGCAGTATTTT. It is translated as CASSLRSGSTDTQYF.